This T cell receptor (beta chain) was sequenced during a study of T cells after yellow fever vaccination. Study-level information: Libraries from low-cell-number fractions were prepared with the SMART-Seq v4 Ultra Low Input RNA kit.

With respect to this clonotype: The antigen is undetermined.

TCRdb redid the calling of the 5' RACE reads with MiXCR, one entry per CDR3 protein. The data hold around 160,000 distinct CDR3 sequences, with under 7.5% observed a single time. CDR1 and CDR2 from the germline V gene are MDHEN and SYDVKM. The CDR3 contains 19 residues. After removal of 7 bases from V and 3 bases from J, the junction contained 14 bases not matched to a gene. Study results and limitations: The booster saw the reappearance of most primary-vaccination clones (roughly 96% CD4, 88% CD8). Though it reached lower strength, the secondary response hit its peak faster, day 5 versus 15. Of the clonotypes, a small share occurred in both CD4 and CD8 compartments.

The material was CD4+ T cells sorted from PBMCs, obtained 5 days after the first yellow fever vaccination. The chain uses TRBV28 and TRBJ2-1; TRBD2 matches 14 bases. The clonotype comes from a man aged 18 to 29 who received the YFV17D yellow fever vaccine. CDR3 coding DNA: TGTGCCAGCACCCTAACGTGGGGACTAGCGGGGGAAAACTACAATGAGCAGTTCTTC. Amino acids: CASTLTWGLAGENYNEQFF. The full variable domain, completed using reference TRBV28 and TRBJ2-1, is DVKVTQSSRYLVKRTGEKVFLECVQDMDHENMFWYRQDPGLGLRLIYFSYDVKMKEKGDIPEGYSVSREKKERFSLILESASTNQTSMYLCASTLTWGLAGENYNEQFFGPGTRLTVL.